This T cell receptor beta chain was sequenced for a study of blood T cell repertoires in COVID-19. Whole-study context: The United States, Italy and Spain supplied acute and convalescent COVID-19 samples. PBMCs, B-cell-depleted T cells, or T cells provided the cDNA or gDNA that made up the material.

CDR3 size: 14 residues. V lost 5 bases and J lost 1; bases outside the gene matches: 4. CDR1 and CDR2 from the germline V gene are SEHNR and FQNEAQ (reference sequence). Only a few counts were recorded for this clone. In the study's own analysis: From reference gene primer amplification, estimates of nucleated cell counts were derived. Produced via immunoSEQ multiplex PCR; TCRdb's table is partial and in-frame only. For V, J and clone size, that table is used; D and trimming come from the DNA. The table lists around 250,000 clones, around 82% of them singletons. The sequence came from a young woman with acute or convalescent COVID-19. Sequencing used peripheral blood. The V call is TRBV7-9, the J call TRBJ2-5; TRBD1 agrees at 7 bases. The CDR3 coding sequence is TGTGCCAGCAGCCCCCGGGACAGCCAAGAGACCCAGTACTTC. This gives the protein CASSPRDSQETQYF.